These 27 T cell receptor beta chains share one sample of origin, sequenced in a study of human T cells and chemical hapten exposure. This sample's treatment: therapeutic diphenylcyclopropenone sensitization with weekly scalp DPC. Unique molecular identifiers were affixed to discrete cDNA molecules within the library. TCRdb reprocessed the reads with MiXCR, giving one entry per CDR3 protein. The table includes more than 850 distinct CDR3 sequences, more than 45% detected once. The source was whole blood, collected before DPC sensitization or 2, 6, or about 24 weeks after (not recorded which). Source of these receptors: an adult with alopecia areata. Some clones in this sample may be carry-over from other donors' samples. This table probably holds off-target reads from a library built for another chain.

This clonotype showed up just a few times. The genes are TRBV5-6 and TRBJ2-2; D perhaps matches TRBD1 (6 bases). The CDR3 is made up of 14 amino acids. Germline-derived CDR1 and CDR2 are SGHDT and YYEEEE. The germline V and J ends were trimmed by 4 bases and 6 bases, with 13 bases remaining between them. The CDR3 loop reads CASSQLQGSGELFF. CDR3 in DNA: TGTGCCAGCAGCCAACTACAGGGATCCGGGGAGCTGTTTTTT.

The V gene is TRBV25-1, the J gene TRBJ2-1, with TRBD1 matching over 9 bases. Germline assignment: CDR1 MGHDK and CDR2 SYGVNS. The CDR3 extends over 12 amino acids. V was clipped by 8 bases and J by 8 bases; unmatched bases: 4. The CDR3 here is CASGGQGYEQFF. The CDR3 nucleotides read TGTGCCAGCGGGGGACAGGGCTATGAGCAGTTCTTC.

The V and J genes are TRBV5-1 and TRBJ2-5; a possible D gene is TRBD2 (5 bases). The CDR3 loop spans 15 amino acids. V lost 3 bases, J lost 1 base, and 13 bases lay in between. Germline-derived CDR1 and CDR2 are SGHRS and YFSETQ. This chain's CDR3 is CASSSGVAGQETQYF. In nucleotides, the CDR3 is TGCGCCAGCAGCTCCGGGGTGGCCGGCCAAGAGACCCAGTACTTC.

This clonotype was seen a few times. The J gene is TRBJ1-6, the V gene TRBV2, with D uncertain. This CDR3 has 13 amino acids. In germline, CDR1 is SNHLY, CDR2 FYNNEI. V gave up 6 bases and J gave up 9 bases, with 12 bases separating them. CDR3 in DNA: TGTGCCAGCAGGCTCCAACCCGGTTCACCCCTCCACTTT. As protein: CASRLQPGSPLHF.

The CDR3 DNA sequence: TGTGCCACCAGCAGAGATCGAGGAGGGAATGAGCAGTTCTTC. This sequence encodes CATSRDRGGNEQFF. This chain joins TRBV15 and TRBJ2-1, with D possibly TRBD2 on 6 matching bases. Germline V CDR1 and CDR2: LNHNV, YYDKDF (reference sequence). The CDR3 totals 14 residues. V was clipped by 0 bases and J by 7 bases, with 10 bases between them.

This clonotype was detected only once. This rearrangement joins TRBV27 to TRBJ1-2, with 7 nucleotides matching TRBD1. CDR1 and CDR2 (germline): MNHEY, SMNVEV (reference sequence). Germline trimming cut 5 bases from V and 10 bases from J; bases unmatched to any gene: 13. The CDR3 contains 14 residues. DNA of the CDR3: TGTGCCAGCAGTCTGACTATCCGGGACAGCTACTACACCTTC. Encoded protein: CASSLTIRDSYYTF.

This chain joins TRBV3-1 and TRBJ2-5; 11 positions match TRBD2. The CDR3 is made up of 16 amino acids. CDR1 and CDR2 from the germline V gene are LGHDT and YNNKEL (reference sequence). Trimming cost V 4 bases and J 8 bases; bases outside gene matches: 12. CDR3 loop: CASSRSSGGASDTQYF. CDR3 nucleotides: TGTGCCAGCAGCCGAAGTAGCGGGGGGGCCTCGGATACCCAGTACTTC.

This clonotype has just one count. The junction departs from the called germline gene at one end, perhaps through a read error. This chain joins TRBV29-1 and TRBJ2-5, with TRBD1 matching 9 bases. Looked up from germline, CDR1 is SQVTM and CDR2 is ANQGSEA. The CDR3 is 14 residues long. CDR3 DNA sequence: TGCAGCGTTGAAAGGGGACAGGGAAAAGAGACTCAGTACTTC. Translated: CSVERGQGKETQYF.

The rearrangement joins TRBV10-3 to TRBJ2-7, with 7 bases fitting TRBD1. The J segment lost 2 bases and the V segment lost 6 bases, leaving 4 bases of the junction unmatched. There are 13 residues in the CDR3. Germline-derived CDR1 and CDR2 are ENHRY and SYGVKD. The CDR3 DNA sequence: TGTGCCATCAGACAGGGGCCTACCTACGAGCAGTACTTC. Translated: CAIRQGPTYEQYF.

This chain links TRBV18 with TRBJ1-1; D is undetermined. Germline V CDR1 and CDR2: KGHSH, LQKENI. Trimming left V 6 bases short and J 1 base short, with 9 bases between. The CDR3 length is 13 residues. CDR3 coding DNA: TGTGCCAGCTCCGCGGGGAGGAACACTGAAGCTTTCTTT. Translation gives CASSAGRNTEAFF. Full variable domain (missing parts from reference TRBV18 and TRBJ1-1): NAGVMQNPRHLVRRRGQEARLRCSPMKGHSHVYWYRQLPEEGLKFMVYLQKENIIDESGMPKERFSAEFPKEGPSILRIQQVVRGDSAAYFCASSAGRNTEAFFGQGTRLTVV.

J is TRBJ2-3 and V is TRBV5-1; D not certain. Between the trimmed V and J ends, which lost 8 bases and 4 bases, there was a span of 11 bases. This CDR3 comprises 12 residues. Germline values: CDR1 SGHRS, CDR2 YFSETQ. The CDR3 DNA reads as TGCGCCAGTCGGGCGGCTGCAGATACGCAGTATTTT. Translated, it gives CASRAAADTQYF. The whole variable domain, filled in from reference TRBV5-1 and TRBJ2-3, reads KAGVTQTPRYLIKTRGQQVTLSCSPISGHRSVSWYQQTPGQGLQFLFEYFSETQRNKGNFPGRFSGRQFSNSRSEMNVSTLELGDSALYLCASRAAADTQYFGPGTRLTVL.

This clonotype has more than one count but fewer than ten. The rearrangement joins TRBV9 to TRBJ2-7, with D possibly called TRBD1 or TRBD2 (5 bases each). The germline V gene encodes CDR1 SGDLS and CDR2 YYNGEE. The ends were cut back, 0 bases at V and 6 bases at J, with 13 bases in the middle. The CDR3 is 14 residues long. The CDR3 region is CASSVAGGEFEQYF. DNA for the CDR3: TGTGCCAGCAGCGTAGCTGGGGGAGAGTTCGAGCAGTACTTC.

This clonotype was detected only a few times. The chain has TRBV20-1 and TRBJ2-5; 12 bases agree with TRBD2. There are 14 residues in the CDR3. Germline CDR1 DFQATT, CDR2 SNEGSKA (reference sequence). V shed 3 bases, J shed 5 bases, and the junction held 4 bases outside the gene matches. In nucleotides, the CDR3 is TGCAGTGCTAGTGCCGGGACTAGCGGGGAGACCCAGTACTTC. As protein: CSASAGTSGETQYF.

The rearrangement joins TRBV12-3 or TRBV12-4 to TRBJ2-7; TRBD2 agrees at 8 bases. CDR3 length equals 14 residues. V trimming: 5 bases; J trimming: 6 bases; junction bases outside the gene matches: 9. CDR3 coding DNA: TGTGCCAGCAGTGTCTCCGGGACTAGTGCCGAGCAGTACTTC. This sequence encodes CASSVSGTSAEQYF.

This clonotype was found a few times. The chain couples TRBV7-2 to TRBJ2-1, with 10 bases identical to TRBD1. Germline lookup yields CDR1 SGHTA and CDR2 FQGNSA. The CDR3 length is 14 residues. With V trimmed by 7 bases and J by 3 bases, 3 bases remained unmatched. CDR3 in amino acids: CASIGDRGYNEQFF. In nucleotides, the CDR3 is TGTGCCAGCATCGGGGACAGGGGCTACAATGAGCAGTTCTTC. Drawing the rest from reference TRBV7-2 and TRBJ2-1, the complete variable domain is GAGVSQSPSNKVTEKGKDVELRCDPISGHTALYWYRQSLGQGLEFLIYFQGNSAPDKSGLPSDRFSAERTGGSVSTLTIQRTQQEDSAVYLCASIGDRGYNEQFFGPGTRLTVL.

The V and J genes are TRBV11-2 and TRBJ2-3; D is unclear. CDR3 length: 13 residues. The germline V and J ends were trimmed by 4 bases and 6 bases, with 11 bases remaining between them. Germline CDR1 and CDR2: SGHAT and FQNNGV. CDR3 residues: CASSSHVFDTQYF. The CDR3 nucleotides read TGTGCCAGCAGCTCCCACGTCTTTGATACGCAGTATTTT.

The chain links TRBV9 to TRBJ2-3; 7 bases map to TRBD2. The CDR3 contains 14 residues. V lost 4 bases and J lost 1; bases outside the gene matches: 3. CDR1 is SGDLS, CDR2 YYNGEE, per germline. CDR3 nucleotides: TGTGCCAGCAGCCCGGCGGGGGGCACAGATACGCAGTATTTT. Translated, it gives CASSPAGGTDTQYF.

CDR3 region: CAISQQGAEEKLFF. CDR3 sequence (DNA): TGTGCCATCAGTCAACAGGGGGCGGAGGAAAAACTGTTTTTT. This chain uses TRBV10-3 with TRBJ1-4; 9 nucleotides agree with TRBD1. The CDR3 runs to 14 residues. J lost 8 bases, V lost 5 bases, and 6 bases had no gene match. The germline gives CDR1 ENHRY, CDR2 SYGVKD.

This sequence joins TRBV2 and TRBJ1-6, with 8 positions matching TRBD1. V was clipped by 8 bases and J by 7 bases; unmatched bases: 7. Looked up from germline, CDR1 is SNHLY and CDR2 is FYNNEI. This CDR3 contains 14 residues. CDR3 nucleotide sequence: TGTGCCAGCGCCTGGACAGGGCAAAATTCACCCCTCCACTTT. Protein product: CASAWTGQNSPLHF.

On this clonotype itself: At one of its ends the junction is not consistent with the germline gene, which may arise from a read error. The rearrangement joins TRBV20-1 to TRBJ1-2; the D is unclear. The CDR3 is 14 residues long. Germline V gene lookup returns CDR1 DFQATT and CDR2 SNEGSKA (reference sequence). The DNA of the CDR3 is TGCAGTACTAGATGGACCACGGACCTCTATGGCTACACCTTC. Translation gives CSTRWTTDLYGYTF.

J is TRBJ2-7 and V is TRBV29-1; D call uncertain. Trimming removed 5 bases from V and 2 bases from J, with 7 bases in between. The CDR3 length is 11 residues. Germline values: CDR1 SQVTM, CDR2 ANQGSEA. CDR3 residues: CSVQAPYEQYF. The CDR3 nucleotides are TGCAGCGTTCAGGCCCCCTACGAGCAGTACTTC.

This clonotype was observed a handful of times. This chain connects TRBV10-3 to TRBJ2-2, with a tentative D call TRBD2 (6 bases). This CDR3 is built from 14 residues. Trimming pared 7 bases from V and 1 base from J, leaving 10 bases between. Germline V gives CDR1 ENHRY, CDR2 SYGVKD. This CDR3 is CAIKPGENTGELFF. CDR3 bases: TGTGCCATCAAACCGGGGGAGAACACCGGGGAGCTGTTTTTT.

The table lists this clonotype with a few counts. CDR3 amino acids: CASSQEGEGYYGYTF. CDR3 coding DNA: TGTGCCAGCAGTCAAGAGGGGGAGGGGTACTATGGCTACACCTTC. The chain combines TRBV13 with TRBJ1-2; D might be TRBD1 (6 bases). V was shortened by 6 bases and J by 3 bases, with 17 bases between the two germline ends. Germline CDR1 PRHDT, CDR2 FYEKMQ (reference sequence). The CDR3 has 15 amino acids. The complete variable domain, with remaining parts taken from reference TRBV13 and TRBJ1-2, reads AAGVIQSPRHLIKEKRETATLKCYPIPRHDTVYWYQQGPGQDPQFLISFYEKMQSDKGSIPDRFSAQQFSDYHSELNMSSLELGDSALYFCASSQEGEGYYGYTFGSGTRLTVV.

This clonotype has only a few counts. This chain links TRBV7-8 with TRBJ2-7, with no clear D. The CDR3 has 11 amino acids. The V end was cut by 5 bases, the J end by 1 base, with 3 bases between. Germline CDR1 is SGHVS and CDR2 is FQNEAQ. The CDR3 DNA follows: TGTGCCAGCAGCCGATCCTACGAGCAGTACTTC. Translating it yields CASSRSYEQYF.

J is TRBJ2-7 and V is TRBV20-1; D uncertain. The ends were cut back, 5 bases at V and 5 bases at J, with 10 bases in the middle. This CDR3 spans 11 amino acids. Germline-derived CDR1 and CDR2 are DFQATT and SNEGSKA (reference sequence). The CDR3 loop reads CSAYKGNEQYF. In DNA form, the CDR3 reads TGCAGTGCTTACAAGGGTAACGAGCAGTACTTC.

CDR3 loop: CASSYQRTDTQYF. The CDR3 nucleotides are TGCGCCAGCAGCTACCAGCGCACAGATACGCAGTATTTT. The chain combines TRBV5-1 with TRBJ2-3; no clear D gene. V was shortened by 3 bases and J by 1 base, with 6 bases between the two germline ends. Per germline, CDR1 SGHRS and CDR2 YFSETQ. The length of the CDR3 is 13 residues.

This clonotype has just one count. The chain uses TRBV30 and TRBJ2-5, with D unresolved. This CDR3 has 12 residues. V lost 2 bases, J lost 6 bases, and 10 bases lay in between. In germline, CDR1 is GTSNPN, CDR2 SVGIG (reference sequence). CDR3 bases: TGTGCCTGGAGTAAGTCCGCTCAGACCCAGTACTTC. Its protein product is CAWSKSAQTQYF. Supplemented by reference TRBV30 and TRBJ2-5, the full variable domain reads SQTIHQWPATLVQPVGSPLSLECTVEGTSNPNLYWYRQAAGRGLQLLFYSVGIGQISSEVPQNLSASRPQDRQFILSSKKLLLSDSGFYLCAWSKSAQTQYFGPGTRLLVL.